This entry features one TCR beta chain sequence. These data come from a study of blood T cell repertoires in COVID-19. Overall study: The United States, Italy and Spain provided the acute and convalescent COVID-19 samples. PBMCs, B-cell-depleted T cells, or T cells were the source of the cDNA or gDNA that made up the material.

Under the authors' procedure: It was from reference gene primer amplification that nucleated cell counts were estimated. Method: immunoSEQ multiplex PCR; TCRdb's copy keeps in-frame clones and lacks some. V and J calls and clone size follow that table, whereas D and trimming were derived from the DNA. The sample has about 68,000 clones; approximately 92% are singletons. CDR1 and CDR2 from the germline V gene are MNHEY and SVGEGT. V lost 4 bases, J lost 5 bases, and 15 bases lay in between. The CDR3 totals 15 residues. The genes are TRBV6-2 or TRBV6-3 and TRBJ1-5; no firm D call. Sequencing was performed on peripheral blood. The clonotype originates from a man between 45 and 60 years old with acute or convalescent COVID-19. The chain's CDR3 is CASSSPGRADQPQHF. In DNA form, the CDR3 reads TGTGCCAGCAGTTCCCCCGGGAGGGCAGATCAGCCCCAGCATTTT.